The present T cell receptor beta chain was sequenced within a study of regulatory T cells. Germline CDR1 KGHSH, CDR2 LQKENI. CDR3 length: 13 amino acids. Trimming took 2 bases from V and 4 from J, leaving 7 bases between them. On this clone: Its specificity is unknown.

Whole-study findings and limits: Hydrophobic residues at CDR3 positions 6 and 7 were enriched in conventional CD4+ T cells of CD3G-deficient patients. In patients, unique TRB V-J pairs were restricted and V/J usage skewed, especially in Tregs.

The PCR used 52 TRBV and 13 TRBJ primers. Clones were read by immunoSEQ multiplex PCR, and TCRdb kept only the in-frame ones, dropping some. Of under 30,000 clones detected, 70% to 90% appear once; the ten largest clones hold 1.3%. A couple of CD3G-deficient patients had more severe autoimmunity; all had some. Patients, 2 to 39 years old, had expanded memory T-cell proportions. Regulatory (CD25-high CD127-low) and conventional (CD25-low CD127-high) CD4+ T cells were sorted separately. Material: conventional CD4+ T cells sorted from blood. The gene calls are TRBV18 and TRBJ2-3; a weak D match, TRBD2 (5 bases). The receptor comes from a child under 18 with CD3G deficiency. The CDR3 sequence is CASSPISADTQYF. As DNA, the CDR3 is TGTGCCAGCTCACCAATTAGCGCAGATACGCAGTATTTT.